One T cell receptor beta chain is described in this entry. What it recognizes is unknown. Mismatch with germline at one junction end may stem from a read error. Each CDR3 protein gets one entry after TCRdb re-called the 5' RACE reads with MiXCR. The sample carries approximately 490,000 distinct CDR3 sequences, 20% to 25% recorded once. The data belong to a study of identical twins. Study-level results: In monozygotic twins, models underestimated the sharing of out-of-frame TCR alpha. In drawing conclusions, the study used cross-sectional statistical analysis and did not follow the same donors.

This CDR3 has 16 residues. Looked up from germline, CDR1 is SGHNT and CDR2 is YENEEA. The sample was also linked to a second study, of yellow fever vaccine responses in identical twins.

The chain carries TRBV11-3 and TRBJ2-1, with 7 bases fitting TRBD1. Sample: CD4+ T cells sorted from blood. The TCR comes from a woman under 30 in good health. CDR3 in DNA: TGTGCCAGCAGCTTAGTATTCGGGACAGAAAACAATGAGCGGTTCTTC. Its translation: CASSLVFGTENNERFF.